What follows are 10 T cell receptor beta chains derived from one specimen sequenced in a study of shared clonotypes between healthy human individuals. Assay used: immunoSEQ multiplex PCR; TCRdb lists only in-frame clones, some missing. Seen here are millions of clones, 85% to 95% observed once, and the top ten hold 0.39%. The sample consisted of naive CD4+ T cells from PBMCs. Subset described: CD45RA+ positively selected. The source is a man aged 18 to 35 in good health. Some clones in this sample may be carry-over from other donors' samples.

In DNA, the CDR3 is TGTGCCAGCAGTGAACCGTCACACACAGATACGCAGTATTTT. Translating it yields CASSEPSHTDTQYF. The chain links TRBV6-1 to TRBJ2-3; D is unresolved. The CDR3 consists of 14 residues. V lost 2 bases to trimming and J lost 2 bases, with 8 bases between them. The germline V gene has CDR1 MNHNS and CDR2 SASEGT.

The V call is TRBV28, the J call TRBJ2-1; D remains unclear. Trimming left V 9 bases short and J 1 base short, with 13 bases between. The CDR3 loop spans 14 amino acids. In germline, CDR1 is MDHEN, CDR2 SYDVKM. The CDR3 spells CASGRGLSYNEQFF. The CDR3 nucleotides read TGTGCCAGTGGACGTGGGTTATCCTACAATGAGCAGTTCTTC.

This clone occurred once. The rearrangement joins TRBV15 to TRBJ2-1, with a tentative D call TRBD2 (5 bases). Trimming shortened V by 0 bases and J by 6 bases, and 15 bases separated the two germline ends. Germline V gene lookup returns CDR1 LNHNV and CDR2 YYDKDF (reference sequence). The CDR3 spans 16 residues. The CDR3 coding sequence is TGTGCCACCAGCAGAGAGGCGGAGGCGCTTGGCAATGAGCAGTTCTTC. This translates into CATSREAEALGNEQFF.

The chain uses TRBV5-1 and TRBJ2-7; 13 nucleotides match TRBD2. The CDR3 is 18 amino acids. Germline V gene sequence: CDR1 SGHRS, CDR2 YFSETQ. V trimming: 0 bases; J trimming: 3 bases; junction bases outside the gene matches: 9. CDR3 DNA sequence: TGCGCCAGCAGCTTGGATGGGACTAGCGGGATAAGGGGCTACGAGCAGTACTTC. Its protein product is CASSLDGTSGIRGYEQYF. Supplemented by reference TRBV5-1 and TRBJ2-7, the full variable domain reads KAGVTQTPRYLIKTRGQQVTLSCSPISGHRSVSWYQQTPGQGLQFLFEYFSETQRNKGNFPGRFSGRQFSNSRSEMNVSTLELGDSALYLCASSLDGTSGIRGYEQYFGPGTRLTVT.

This chain joins TRBV9 and TRBJ2-3, with TRBD2 identical over 11 bases. J lost 4 bases, V lost 4 bases, and 5 bases had no gene match. Germline V gene sequence: CDR1 SGDLS, CDR2 YYNGEE. This CDR3 has 15 residues. CDR3 sequence (DNA): TGTGCCAGCAGCAGTAGCGGGAGGGGCCCAGATACGCAGTATTTT. Protein sequence: CASSSSGRGPDTQYF.

The rearrangement joins TRBV2 to TRBJ2-1; TRBD2 agrees at 8 bases. The CDR3 runs to 14 residues. V trimming: 8 bases; J trimming: 5 bases; junction bases outside the gene matches: 8. CDR1 is SNHLY and CDR2 is FYNNEI in the germline V gene. This chain's CDR3 is CASHYGLANNEQFF. As DNA, the CDR3 is TGTGCCAGCCATTATGGACTAGCCAACAATGAGCAGTTCTTC.

This clone was observed once. The chain has TRBV7-9 and TRBJ2-1; the D gene could be TRBD1 or TRBD2 (7 bases each). The CDR3 consists of 15 residues. In germline, CDR1 is SEHNR, CDR2 FQNEAQ (reference sequence). Between the trimmed V and J ends, which lost 2 bases and 7 bases, there was a span of 15 bases. The CDR3, as DNA: TGTGCCAGCAGCTTATATGACAGGGAGGGGAATGAGCAGTTCTTC. Encoded protein: CASSLYDREGNEQFF.

Only one count was recorded for this clone. The chain employs TRBV6-5 and TRBJ1-4; maybe TRBD1 (6 bases). Trimming took 2 bases from V and 0 from J, leaving 7 bases between them. Germline CDR1 reads MNHEY; CDR2 reads SVGAGI. CDR3 length: 15 amino acids. CDR3 amino acids: CASSYRGSTNEKLFF. As DNA, the CDR3 is TGTGCCAGCAGTTACAGGGGGTCAACTAATGAAAAACTGTTTTTT.

On this clone: The same CDR3 also results from other DNA sequences found in this sample. The chain is built from TRBV20-1 and TRBJ1-1; D remains ambiguous. The CDR3 runs 11 residues. Trimming took off 5 bases at V and 2 bases at J, with 6 bases between the two ends. From germline, CDR1 is DFQATT and CDR2 SNEGSKA (reference sequence). In nucleotides, the CDR3 is TGCAGTGCTTCAAAAAACACTGAAGCTTTCTTT. Translating gives CSASKNTEAFF.

J is TRBJ2-3 and V is TRBV18; TRBD1 agrees at 7 bases. Germline V gene lookup returns CDR1 KGHSH and CDR2 LQKENI. V was pared by 1 base and J by 4 bases, with 5 bases of the junction left unmatched. The CDR3 has 15 amino acids. The CDR3 DNA sequence: TGTGCCAGCTCACCACTACAGGGGACCCCAGATACGCAGTATTTT. Its translation: CASSPLQGTPDTQYF.